These 11 T cell receptor beta chains came from one sample sequenced in a study of molecular identifiers for immune sequencing clone quantification. TCRdb analysed the PCR reads with MiXCR anew, one entry per CDR3 protein. The sample lists 490,000 or so distinct CDR3 sequences; about 22% were seen once. Sequencing was carried out using naive CD8+ T cells from blood, with Jurkat cell RNA spiked in. Subset of the sample: FACS-sorted CD8+CD4-CCR7+CD45RA+ naive T cells. The receptors originated from a human donor in good health. Some libraries in this study had Jurkat cell RNA spiked in.

At least ten counts were recorded for this clonotype. The V call is TRBV4-2, the J call TRBJ1-5; D is unresolved. Germline V gene data show CDR1 as LGHNA and CDR2 as YNFKEQ. Trimming shortened V by 0 bases and J by 0 bases, and 9 bases separated the two germline ends. The CDR3 totals 16 residues. CDR3 in amino acids: CASSQEGGISNQPQHF. CDR3 in DNA: TGTGCCAGCAGCCAAGAAGGAGGTATTAGCAATCAGCCCCAGCATTTT.

This clonotype appeared a few times. The rearrangement links TRBV5-6 to TRBJ2-2, with 8 bases lining up with TRBD1. The CDR3 sequence is 18 residues long. V was clipped by 4 bases and J by 5 bases; unmatched bases: 16. Germline loops: CDR1 SGHDT, CDR2 YYEEEE. This CDR3 is CASSDMLSDRVYTGELFF. Written as DNA, the CDR3 is TGTGCCAGCAGCGATATGCTGTCGGACAGGGTTTATACCGGGGAGCTGTTTTTT.

The chain uses TRBV18 and TRBJ2-7; D ambiguous. The germline V and J ends were trimmed by 6 bases and 6 bases, with 12 bases remaining between them. CDR3 length: 12 residues. CDR1 is KGHSH, CDR2 LQKENI, per germline. CDR3 loop: CASSQKPSEQYF. The CDR3 nucleotides read TGTGCCAGCTCCCAGAAGCCCTCCGAGCAGTACTTC.

The rearrangement joins TRBV24-1 to TRBJ2-2; 7 bases are shared with TRBD1. V trimming: 5 bases; J trimming: 3 bases; junction bases outside the gene matches: 5. CDR1 KGHDR and CDR2 SFDVKD come from the germline V gene. CDR3 length: 15 amino acids. The CDR3 here is CATSGRDRYTGELFF. The CDR3 nucleotides read TGTGCCACCAGTGGCCGGGACAGATACACCGGGGAGCTGTTTTTT.

The table lists this clonotype with a few counts. This chain links TRBV6-6 with TRBJ2-7; 8 bases are a match to TRBD1. Per germline, CDR1 MNHNY and CDR2 SVGAGI (reference sequence). Trimming took 0 bases from V and 5 from J; bases not matched to a gene: 3. This CDR3 has 14 residues. Written as DNA, the CDR3 is TGTGCCAGCAGTTACTCCCAGGGGGCGCACGAGCAGTACTTC. This translates into CASSYSQGAHEQYF.

This clonotype appeared a few times. The chain uses TRBV6-2 or TRBV6-3 and TRBJ2-3; 12 bases match TRBD2. V was clipped by 7 bases and J by 2 bases; unmatched bases: 4. Germline values: CDR1 MNHEY, CDR2 SVGEGT. The CDR3 covers 15 residues. CDR3 in DNA: TGTGCCAGCAACGGACTAGCGGGACACACAGATACGCAGTATTTT. The encoded protein is CASNGLAGHTDTQYF.

This clonotype was counted many times. The chain links TRBV20-1 to TRBJ1-5; TRBD1 is a possible D gene (5 bases). The CDR3 spans 14 residues. Germline V gene lookup returns CDR1 DFQATT and CDR2 SNEGSKA (reference sequence). V was trimmed by 3 bases and J by 8 bases, leaving 17 bases between them. In nucleotides, the CDR3 is TGCAGTGCTAGGGGGCCAGGGTTGGTGGAGCCCCAGCATTTT. It yields the protein CSARGPGLVEPQHF.

This clonotype was counted ten times or more. The chain joins TRBV4-1 to TRBJ2-7; TRBD1 matches at 7 bases. Trimming removed 2 bases from V and 2 bases from J; junction bases left unmatched: 3. This CDR3 comprises 14 residues. CDR1 and CDR2 (germline): MGHRA, YSYEKL. CDR3 region: CASSQQGQTYEQYF. The CDR3 nucleotides read TGCGCCAGCAGCCAACAGGGACAGACCTACGAGCAGTACTTC.

Regarding this clonotype: At one end, the junction sequence differs from germline, possibly due to a read error. This chain uses TRBV7-9 with TRBJ1-1; D gene unclear. Germline V CDR1 and CDR2: SEHNR, FQNEAQ (reference sequence). This CDR3 spans 11 amino acids. The chain's CDR3 is CASSFSTGAFF. The CDR3 DNA reads TGTGCCAGCAGCTTTAGCACTGGAGCTTTCTTT.

Regarding this clonotype: This may come from a read error, since a much larger clone is one base off. This chain joins TRBV5-1 and TRBJ2-2; a possible D gene is TRBD1 (7 bases). The CDR3 length is 18 residues. Per the germline V gene, CDR1 is SGHRS and CDR2 is YFSETQ. V lost 7 bases, J lost 0 bases, and 22 bases lay in between. CDR3 sequence reads: CASGPIQGTGANTGELFF. The CDR3 nucleotides read TGCGCCAGCGGCCCGATACAGGGGACGGGGGCGAACACCGGGGAGCTGTTTTTT.

The chain combines TRBV27 with TRBJ2-7, with unresolved D. The CDR3 spans 14 residues. Trimming removed 0 bases from V and 2 bases from J, with 8 bases in between. Germline CDR1 is MNHEY and CDR2 is SMNVEV (reference sequence). The chain's CDR3 is CASSLSIGTYEQYF. The CDR3 DNA follows: TGTGCCAGCAGTTTATCGATAGGGACCTACGAGCAGTACTTC.